This T cell receptor (beta chain) was sequenced for a study of spatial heterogeneity in lung cancer. Study-level points and caveats: Ubiquitous expanded tumor TCRs showed up in blood more at resection than follow-up.

As for time point: sample taken at primary tumor resection. TCRs were sequenced from unsorted whole RNA of tumor, nontumor lung or PBMC. This clonotype has ten or more counts. Its antigen remains unknown. Per germline, CDR1 SGHVS and CDR2 FQNEAQ. The germline V and J ends were trimmed by 7 bases and 4 bases, with 20 bases remaining between them. The CDR3 length is 15 residues. TCR cDNA molecules each carried a unique molecular identifier. TCRdb re-called the 5' RACE reads with MiXCR, one entry per CDR3 protein. The sample shows roughly 21,000 distinct CDR3 sequences, about 3% of them seen only once. The chain employs TRBV7-8 and TRBJ2-7, with D possibly TRBD2 on 6 matching bases. The TCR sequence derives from a female donor with early-stage non-small cell lung cancer. The sample was PBMCs, taken at surgery. The CDR3 protein is CASTQIGGLLYEQYF. CDR3 DNA sequence: TGTGCCAGCACCCAAATCGGCGGACTATTGTACGAGCAGTACTTC.